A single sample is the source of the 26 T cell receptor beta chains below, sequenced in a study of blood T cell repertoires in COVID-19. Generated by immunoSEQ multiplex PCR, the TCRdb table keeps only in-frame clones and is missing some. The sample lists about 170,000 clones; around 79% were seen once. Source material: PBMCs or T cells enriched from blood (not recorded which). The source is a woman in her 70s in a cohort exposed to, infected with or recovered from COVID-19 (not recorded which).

CDR3 region: CASSLGNRQLFF. CDR3 nucleotides: TGTGCCAGCAGTTTAGGAAACAGGCAACTGTTTTTT. The chain uses TRBV12-3 or TRBV12-4 and TRBJ1-4, with a possible D match to TRBD1 (5 bases). V lost 1 base and J 12 bases, leaving 9 bases between the germline ends. The CDR3 length is 12 residues.

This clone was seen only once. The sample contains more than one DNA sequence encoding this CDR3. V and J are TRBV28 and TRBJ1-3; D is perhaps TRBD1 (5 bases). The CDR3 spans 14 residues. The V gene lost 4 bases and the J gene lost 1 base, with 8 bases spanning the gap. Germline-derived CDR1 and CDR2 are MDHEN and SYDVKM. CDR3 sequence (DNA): TGTGCCAGCAGTTCGCAGGGATCTGGAAACACCATATATTTT. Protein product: CASSSQGSGNTIYF.

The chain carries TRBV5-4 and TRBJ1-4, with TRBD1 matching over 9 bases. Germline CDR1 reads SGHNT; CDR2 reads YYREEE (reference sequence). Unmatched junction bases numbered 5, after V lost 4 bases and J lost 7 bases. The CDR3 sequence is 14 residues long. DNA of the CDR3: TGTGCCAGCAGCACACAGGGGGCAGGTGAAAAACTGTTTTTT. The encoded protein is CASSTQGAGEKLFF.

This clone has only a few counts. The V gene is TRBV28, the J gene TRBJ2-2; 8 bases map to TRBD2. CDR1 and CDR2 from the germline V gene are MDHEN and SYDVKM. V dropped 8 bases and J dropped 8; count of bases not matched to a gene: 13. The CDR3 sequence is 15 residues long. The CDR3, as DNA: TGTGCCAGCGGGGGTAGCGGGATCCCCCGAGGGGAGCTGTTTTTT. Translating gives CASGGSGIPRGELFF.

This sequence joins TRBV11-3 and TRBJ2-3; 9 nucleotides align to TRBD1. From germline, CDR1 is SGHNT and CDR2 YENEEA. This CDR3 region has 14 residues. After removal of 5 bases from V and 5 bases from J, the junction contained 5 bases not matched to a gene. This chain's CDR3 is CASSGTGIGDTQYF. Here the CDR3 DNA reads TGTGCCAGCAGCGGGACAGGGATAGGAGATACGCAGTATTTT.

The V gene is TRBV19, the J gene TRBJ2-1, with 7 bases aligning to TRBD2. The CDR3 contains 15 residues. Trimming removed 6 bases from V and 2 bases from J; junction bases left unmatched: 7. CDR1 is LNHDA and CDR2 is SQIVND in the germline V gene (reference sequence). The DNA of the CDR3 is TGTGCCAGTAGGTCGGGCGGGAGCCCCTACAATGAGCAGTTCTTC. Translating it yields CASRSGGSPYNEQFF.

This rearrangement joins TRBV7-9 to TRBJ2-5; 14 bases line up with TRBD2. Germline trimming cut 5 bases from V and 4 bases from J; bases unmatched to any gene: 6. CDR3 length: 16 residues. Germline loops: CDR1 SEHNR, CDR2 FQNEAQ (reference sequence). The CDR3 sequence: CASSQGLAGVGETQYF. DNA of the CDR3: TGTGCCAGCAGCCAGGGACTAGCGGGAGTCGGAGAGACCCAGTACTTC.

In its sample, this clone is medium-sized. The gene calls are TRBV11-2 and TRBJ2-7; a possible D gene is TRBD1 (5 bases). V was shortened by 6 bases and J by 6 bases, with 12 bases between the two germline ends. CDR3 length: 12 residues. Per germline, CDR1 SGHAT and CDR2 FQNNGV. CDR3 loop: CASRVGAGEQYF. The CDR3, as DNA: TGTGCCAGCAGGGTAGGGGCAGGCGAGCAGTACTTC. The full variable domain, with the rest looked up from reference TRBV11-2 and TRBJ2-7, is EAGVAQSPRYKIIEKRQSVAFWCNPISGHATLYWYQQILGQGPKLLIQFQNNGVVDDSQLPKDRFSAERLKGVDSTLKIQPAKLEDSAVYLCASRVGAGEQYFGPGTRLTVT.

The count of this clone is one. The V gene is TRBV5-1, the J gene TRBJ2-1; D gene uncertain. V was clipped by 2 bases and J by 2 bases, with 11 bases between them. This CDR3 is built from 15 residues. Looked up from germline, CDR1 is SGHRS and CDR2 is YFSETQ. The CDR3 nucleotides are TGCGCCAGCAGCTTTCTGACTCTCACCTACAATGAGCAGTTCTTC. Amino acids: CASSFLTLTYNEQFF.

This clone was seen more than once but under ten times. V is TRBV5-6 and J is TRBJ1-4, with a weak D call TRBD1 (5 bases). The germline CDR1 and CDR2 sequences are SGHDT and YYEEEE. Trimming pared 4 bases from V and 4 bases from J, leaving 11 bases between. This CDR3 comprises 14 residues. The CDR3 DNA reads TGTGCCAGCAGCCGGCGGGGGATTAATGAAAAACTGTTTTTT. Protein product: CASSRRGINEKLFF.

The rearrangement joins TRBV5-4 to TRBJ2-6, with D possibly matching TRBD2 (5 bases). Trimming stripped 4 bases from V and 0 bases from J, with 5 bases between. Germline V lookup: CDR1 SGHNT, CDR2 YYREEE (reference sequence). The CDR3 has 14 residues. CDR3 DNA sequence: TGTGCCAGCAGCGACTACTCTGGGGCCAACGTCCTGACTTTC. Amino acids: CASSDYSGANVLTF.

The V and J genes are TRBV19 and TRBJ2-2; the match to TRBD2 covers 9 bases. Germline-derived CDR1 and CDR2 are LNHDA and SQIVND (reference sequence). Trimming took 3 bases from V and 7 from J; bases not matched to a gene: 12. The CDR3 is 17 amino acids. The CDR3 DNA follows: TGTGCCAGTAGTATGGGTACTAGCGGGCCAAGGGACGGGGAGCTGTTTTTT. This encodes CASSMGTSGPRDGELFF.

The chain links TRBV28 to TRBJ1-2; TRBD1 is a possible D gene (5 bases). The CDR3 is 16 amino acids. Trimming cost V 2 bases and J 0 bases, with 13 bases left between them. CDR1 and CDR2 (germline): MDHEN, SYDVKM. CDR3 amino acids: CASSLPHGGANYGYTF. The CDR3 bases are TGTGCCAGCAGTTTACCCCACGGGGGAGCTAACTATGGCTACACCTTC.

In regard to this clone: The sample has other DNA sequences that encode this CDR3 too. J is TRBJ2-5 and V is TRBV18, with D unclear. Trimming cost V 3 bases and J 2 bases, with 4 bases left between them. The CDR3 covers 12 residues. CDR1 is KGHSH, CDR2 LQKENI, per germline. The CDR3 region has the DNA TGTGCCAGCTCACCTCAACAAGAGACCCAGTACTTC. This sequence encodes CASSPQQETQYF.

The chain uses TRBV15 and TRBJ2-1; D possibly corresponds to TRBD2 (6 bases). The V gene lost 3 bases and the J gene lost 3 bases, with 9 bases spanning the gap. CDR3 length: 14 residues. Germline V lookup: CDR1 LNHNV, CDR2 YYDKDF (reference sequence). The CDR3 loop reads CATSSSGIYNEQFF. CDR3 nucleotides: TGTGCCACCAGCAGTAGCGGAATCTACAATGAGCAGTTCTTC.

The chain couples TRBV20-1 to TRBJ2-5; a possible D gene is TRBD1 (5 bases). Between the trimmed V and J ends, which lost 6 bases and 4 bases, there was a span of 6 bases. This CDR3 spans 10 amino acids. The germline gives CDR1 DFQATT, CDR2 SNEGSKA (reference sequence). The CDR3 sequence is CSAGVETQYF. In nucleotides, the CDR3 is TGCAGTGCAGGGGTAGAGACCCAGTACTTC.

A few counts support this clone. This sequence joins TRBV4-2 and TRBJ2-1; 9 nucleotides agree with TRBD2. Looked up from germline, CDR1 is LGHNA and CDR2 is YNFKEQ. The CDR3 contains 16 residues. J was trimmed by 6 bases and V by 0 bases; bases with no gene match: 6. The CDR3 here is CASSQDRAGGRNEQFF. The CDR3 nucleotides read TGTGCCAGCAGCCAAGATCGGGCGGGAGGGCGCAATGAGCAGTTCTTC.

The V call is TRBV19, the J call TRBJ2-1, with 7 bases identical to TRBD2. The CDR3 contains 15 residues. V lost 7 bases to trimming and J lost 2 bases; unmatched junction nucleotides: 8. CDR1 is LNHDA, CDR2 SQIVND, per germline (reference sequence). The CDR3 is CASTGTGGPYNEQFF. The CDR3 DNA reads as TGTGCCAGTACCGGGACGGGAGGCCCCTACAATGAGCAGTTCTTC.

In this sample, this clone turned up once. CDR3 residues: CASSLVSVARDEQFF. CDR3 nucleotide sequence: TGTGCCAGCAGCTTAGTCTCAGTCGCGCGGGATGAGCAGTTCTTC. The rearrangement joins TRBV7-2 to TRBJ2-1, with TRBD2 as a possible D gene (5 bases). Germline V gene data show CDR1 as SGHTA and CDR2 as FQGNSA. V shed 1 base and J shed 8 bases, with 15 bases lying between them. The CDR3 has 15 amino acids. Drawing the rest from reference TRBV7-2 and TRBJ2-1, the complete variable domain is GAGVSQSPSNKVTEKGKDVELRCDPISGHTALYWYRQSLGQGLEFLIYFQGNSAPDKSGLPSDRFSAERTGGSVSTLTIQRTQQEDSAVYLCASSLVSVARDEQFFGPGTRLTVL.

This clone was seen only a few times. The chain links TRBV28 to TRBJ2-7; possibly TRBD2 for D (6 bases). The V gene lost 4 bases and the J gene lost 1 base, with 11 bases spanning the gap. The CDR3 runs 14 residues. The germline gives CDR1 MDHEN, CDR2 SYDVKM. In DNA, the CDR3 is TGTGCCAGCAGTTACCCGGGGGAGTCCTACGAGCAGTACTTC. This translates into CASSYPGESYEQYF.

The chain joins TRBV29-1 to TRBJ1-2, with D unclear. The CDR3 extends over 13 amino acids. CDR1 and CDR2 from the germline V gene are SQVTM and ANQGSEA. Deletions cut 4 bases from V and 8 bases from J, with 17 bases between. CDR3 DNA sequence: TGCAGCGTTGTCCCCCCCTCCGGAGGCGGCTACACCTTC. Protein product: CSVVPPSGGGYTF.

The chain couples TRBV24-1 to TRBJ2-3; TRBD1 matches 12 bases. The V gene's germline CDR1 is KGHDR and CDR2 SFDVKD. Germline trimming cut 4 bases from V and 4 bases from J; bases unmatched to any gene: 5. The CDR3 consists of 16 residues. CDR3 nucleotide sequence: TGTGCCACCAGTGAAGGGGACAGGGGGCGGGCAGATACGCAGTATTTT. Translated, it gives CATSEGDRGRADTQYF.

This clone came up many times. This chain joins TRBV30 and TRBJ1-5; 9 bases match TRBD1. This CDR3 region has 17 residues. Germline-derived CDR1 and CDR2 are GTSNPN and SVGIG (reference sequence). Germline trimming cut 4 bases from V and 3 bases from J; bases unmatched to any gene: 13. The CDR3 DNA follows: TGTGCCTGGACCGGGACAGGGTTAGAAGGGGACAATCAGCCCCAGCATTTT. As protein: CAWTGTGLEGDNQPQHF.

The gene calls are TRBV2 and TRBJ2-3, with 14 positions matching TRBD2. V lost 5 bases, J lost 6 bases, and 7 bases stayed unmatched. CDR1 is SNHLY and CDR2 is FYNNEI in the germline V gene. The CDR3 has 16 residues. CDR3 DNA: TGTGCCAGCAGTCGCGGACTAGCGGGAGGTTGGGATACGCAGTATTTT. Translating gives CASSRGLAGGWDTQYF.

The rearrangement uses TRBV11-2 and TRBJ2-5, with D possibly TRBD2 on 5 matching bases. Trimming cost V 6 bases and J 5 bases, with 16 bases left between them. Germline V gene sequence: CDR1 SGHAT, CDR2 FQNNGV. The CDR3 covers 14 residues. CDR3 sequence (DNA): TGTGCCAGCAGGAGTTTTGTAGGAGGTGAGACCCAGTACTTC. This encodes CASRSFVGGETQYF.

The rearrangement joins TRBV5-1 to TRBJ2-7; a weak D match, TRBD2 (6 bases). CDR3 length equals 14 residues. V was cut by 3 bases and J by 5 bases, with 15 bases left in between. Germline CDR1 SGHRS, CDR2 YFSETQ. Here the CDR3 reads CASSSGVVRNEQYF. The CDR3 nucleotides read TGCGCCAGCAGCTCGGGGGTGGTCAGGAACGAGCAGTACTTC.